These 23 T cell receptor beta chains came from one sample sequenced in a study of blood T cell repertoires in COVID-19. Libraries were prepared by immunoSEQ multiplex PCR; TCRdb keeps only in-frame clonotypes and omits some of them. Altogether around 320,000 clones are present, 90% being singletons, with the ten largest covering around 4.5%. Sequenced sample: PBMCs or T cells enriched from blood (not recorded which). The source of these receptors is a woman aged 18-29 years with acute COVID-19.

The CDR3 is CASFHRAGNTIYF. In nucleotides, the CDR3 is TGTGCCAGTTTTCACAGGGCTGGAAACACCATATATTTT. This chain connects TRBV28 to TRBJ1-3; tentative D call: TRBD1 (6 bases). The ends were cut back, 9 bases at V and 2 bases at J, with 11 bases in the middle. Germline V CDR1 and CDR2: MDHEN, SYDVKM. The CDR3 has 13 amino acids.

This clone was found many times. The chain links TRBV5-1 to TRBJ2-5; the D gene is possibly TRBD2 (5 bases). Trimming cost V 0 bases and J 4 bases, with 13 bases left between them. Germline V lookup: CDR1 SGHRS, CDR2 YFSETQ. There are 15 residues in the CDR3. CDR3 nucleotide sequence: TGCGCCAGCAGCTTGGCCGTTCTAGCAGGAGAGACCCAGTACTTC. Translation: CASSLAVLAGETQYF.

This chain uses TRBV9 with TRBJ1-5, with 8 positions matching TRBD1. The CDR3 is 15 residues long. V gave up 4 bases and J gave up 1 base; unmatched junction bases: 4. CDR1 is SGDLS and CDR2 is YYNGEE in the germline V gene. CDR3 sequence: CASSFRQGSNQPQHF. CDR3 nucleotide sequence: TGTGCCAGCAGCTTCCGACAGGGGAGCAATCAGCCCCAGCATTTT.

Remarks on this clone: The identical CDR3 is also encoded by other nucleotide sequences in the sample. The chain uses TRBV12-3 or TRBV12-4 and TRBJ1-1; tentative D call: TRBD1 (5 bases). CDR3 length: 13 amino acids. Trimming left V 5 bases short and J 1 base short, with 8 bases between. The CDR3 protein is CASSPQGNTEAFF. Written as DNA, the CDR3 is TGTGCCAGCAGTCCTCAGGGGAACACTGAAGCTTTCTTT.

This chain uses TRBV12-3 or TRBV12-4 with TRBJ1-1, with TRBD1 identical over 7 bases. CDR3 length: 13 residues. J gave up 10 bases and V 6 bases, and 11 bases lay outside the gene matches. CDR3 amino acids: CASRTGTEGVAFF. CDR3 nucleotide sequence: TGTGCCAGCAGGACAGGGACGGAGGGTGTAGCTTTCTTT.

Only a few counts were recorded for this clone. The chain combines TRBV27 with TRBJ2-3; the D gene is possibly TRBD2 (6 bases). CDR1 and CDR2 from the germline V gene are MNHEY and SMNVEV (reference sequence). The CDR3 has 15 residues. V was clipped by 4 bases and J by 3 bases, with 14 bases between them. The CDR3 region is CASSSQTRGTDTQYF. The CDR3 DNA sequence: TGTGCCAGCAGTTCGCAGACTAGAGGAACAGATACGCAGTATTTT.

This chain links TRBV10-2 with TRBJ2-7; 8 nucleotides align to TRBD2. From germline, CDR1 is WSHSY and CDR2 SAAADI. The CDR3 contains 15 residues. V lost 0 bases, J lost 5 bases, and 6 bases stayed unmatched. CDR3 sequence reads: CASSESGLVVHEQYF. The CDR3 DNA sequence: TGCGCCAGCAGTGAGTCGGGACTAGTCGTCCACGAGCAGTACTTC.

The chain couples TRBV25-1 to TRBJ1-1, with 8 bases that match TRBD1. Looked up from germline, CDR1 is MGHDK and CDR2 is SYGVNS. The CDR3 length is 16 residues. V was pared by 4 bases and J by 3 bases, with 10 bases of the junction left unmatched. The chain's CDR3 is CASSGGTGSGHTEAFF. CDR3 bases: TGTGCCAGCAGTGGGGGGACAGGCTCGGGACACACTGAAGCTTTCTTT.

The chain employs TRBV2 and TRBJ1-1; 8 nucleotides align to TRBD1. This CDR3 contains 14 residues. From germline, CDR1 is SNHLY and CDR2 FYNNEI. V was pared by 4 bases and J by 1 base, with 2 bases of the junction left unmatched. CDR3 in amino acids: CASSGQGTNTEAFF. DNA of the CDR3: TGTGCCAGCAGTGGACAGGGGACGAACACTGAAGCTTTCTTT.

The rearrangement joins TRBV19 to TRBJ2-5; D may be TRBD2 (6 bases). V was trimmed by 6 bases and J by 2 bases, leaving 13 bases between them. Germline lookup yields CDR1 LNHDA and CDR2 SQIVND (reference sequence). The CDR3 is 14 residues long. The CDR3 region has the DNA TGTGCCAGTAGCCTTGGGGGGACGCAAGAGACCCAGTACTTC. Translation: CASSLGGTQETQYF.

The table lists this clone with a count of one. The chain links TRBV12-5 to TRBJ2-5; 7 positions match TRBD2. The CDR3 is 14 residues long. The V gene's germline CDR1 is LGHNT and CDR2 FRNRAP. Losses at the gene ends were 1 base for V and 5 bases for J; bases not matched to a gene: 4. CDR3 loop: CASGLGGSTETQYF. In DNA, the CDR3 is TGTGCTAGTGGTTTGGGCGGGAGCACGGAGACCCAGTACTTC.

This rearrangement joins TRBV4-2 to TRBJ1-1, with a tentative D call TRBD1 (6 bases). V lost 0 bases and J lost 1, with 9 bases in between. The CDR3 has 15 residues. Per germline, CDR1 LGHNA and CDR2 YNFKEQ. The CDR3 loop reads CASSQDGGGNTEAFF. DNA for the CDR3: TGTGCCAGCAGCCAAGATGGGGGCGGGAACACTGAAGCTTTCTTT.

The table lists this clone with a count of one. The CDR3 bases are TGTGCCAGCAGTGAAGAGGGGGAGTACAATGAGCAGTTCTTC. It codes for CASSEEGEYNEQFF. This rearrangement joins TRBV2 to TRBJ2-1, with D maybe TRBD1 (6 bases). The V gene lost 1 base and the J gene lost 4 bases, with 8 bases spanning the gap. CDR3 length: 14 amino acids. CDR1 SNHLY and CDR2 FYNNEI come from the germline V gene. Variable domain in full (rest from reference TRBV2 and TRBJ2-1): EPEVTQTPSHQVTQMGQEVILRCVPISNHLYFYWYRQILGQKVEFLVSFYNNEISEKSEIFDDQFSVERPDGSNFTLKIRSTKLEDSAMYFCASSEEGEYNEQFFGPGTRLTVL.

The rearrangement uses TRBV28 and TRBJ2-2; perhaps TRBD1 as D (6 bases). Germline values: CDR1 MDHEN, CDR2 SYDVKM. CDR3 size: 13 residues. The V gene lost 2 bases and the J gene lost 8 bases, with 9 bases spanning the gap. The CDR3 region has the DNA TGTGCCAGCAGTTTAAGGCAGGGGGGGGAGCTGTTTTTT. This gives the protein CASSLRQGGELFF.

The genes are TRBV5-8 and TRBJ2-3; 8 nucleotides agree with TRBD2. The CDR3 sequence is 17 residues long. The germline CDR1 and CDR2 sequences are SGHTS and YDEGEE. The J segment lost 3 bases and the V segment lost 3 bases, leaving 12 bases of the junction unmatched. The CDR3: CASSSRAGAGGTDTQYF. Here the CDR3 DNA reads TGTGCCAGCAGCTCCCGAGCGGGAGCTGGTGGGACAGATACGCAGTATTTT. The whole variable domain, filled in from reference TRBV5-8 and TRBJ2-3, reads EAGVTQSPTHLIKTRGQQATLRCSPISGHTSVYWYQQALGLGLQFLLWYDEGEERNRGNFPPRFSGRQFPNYSSELNVNALELEDSALYLCASSSRAGAGGTDTQYFGPGTRLTVL.

The rearrangement uses TRBV7-8 and TRBJ2-1, with 12 bases that match TRBD2. CDR1 is SGHVS, CDR2 FQNEAQ, per germline. The V gene end was trimmed by 1 base and the J gene end by 0 bases; junction bases not matched to a gene: 4. CDR3 length equals 18 residues. CDR3 sequence (DNA): TGTGCCAGCAGCTTAGTTGGACTAGCGGGAAGCTCCTACAATGAGCAGTTCTTC. Translated, it gives CASSLVGLAGSSYNEQFF.

This chain joins TRBV5-7 and TRBJ2-7, with TRBD1 as a possible D gene (7 bases). TRBV5-7 is filed as an ORF, its function uncertain. This CDR3 spans 16 amino acids. V gave up 4 bases and J gave up 2 bases, with 19 bases separating them. The CDR3 DNA reads as TGTGCCAGCAGCGCCTTCGTCCGGGGGACAGCCTACGAGCAGTACTTC. This sequence encodes CASSAFVRGTAYEQYF.

This sequence joins TRBV9 and TRBJ2-1; D ambiguous. This CDR3 has 14 residues. With 3 bases removed from V and 0 bases from J, the gap between germline ends came to 7 bases. Germline V lookup: CDR1 SGDLS, CDR2 YYNGEE. The CDR3 DNA reads as TGTGCCAGCAGCGGACAAAGCTCCTACAATGAGCAGTTCTTC. It is translated as CASSGQSSYNEQFF.

The CDR3 loop reads CSVEEKTDYNEQFF. The CDR3 DNA sequence: TGCAGCGTTGAGGAGAAGACAGATTACAATGAGCAGTTCTTC. The rearrangement joins TRBV29-1 to TRBJ2-1, with a tentative D call TRBD1 (5 bases). V lost 3 bases and J lost 4, with 13 bases in between. This CDR3 has 14 residues. Germline CDR1 reads SQVTM; CDR2 reads ANQGSEA.

The chain is built from TRBV5-1 and TRBJ1-2; possible D gene TRBD1, 5 bases. V gave up 4 bases and J gave up 7 bases, with 11 bases separating them. Germline loops: CDR1 SGHRS, CDR2 YFSETQ. The CDR3 spans 12 residues. In nucleotides, the CDR3 is TGCGCCAGCAGCCCTCCGGGGGGTGGCTACACCTTC. It is translated as CASSPPGGGYTF.

The CDR3 loop reads CASSLTTSGTTDTQYF. The CDR3, as DNA: TGTGCCAGCAGTTTGACGACTAGCGGAACCACAGATACGCAGTATTTT. V and J are TRBV28 and TRBJ2-3, with 9 bases fitting TRBD2. J was trimmed by 2 bases and V by 3 bases; bases with no gene match: 6. In germline, CDR1 is MDHEN, CDR2 SYDVKM. The CDR3 is 16 residues long.

The chain employs TRBV28 and TRBJ2-1; 11 bases agree with TRBD2. After removal of 8 bases from V and 6 bases from J, the junction contained 3 bases not matched to a gene. Looked up from germline, CDR1 is MDHEN and CDR2 is SYDVKM. CDR3 length: 13 residues. The DNA for the CDR3 is TGTGCCAGCTTAGCGGGAGGGGGCAATGAGCAGTTCTTC. Translation gives CASLAGGGNEQFF.

This clone has just one count. The chain employs TRBV9 and TRBJ1-2, with 12 bases that match TRBD1. J lost 7 bases, V lost 5 bases, and 6 bases had no gene match. Germline CDR1 SGDLS, CDR2 YYNGEE. This CDR3 has 14 amino acids. Here the CDR3 DNA reads TGTGCCAGCAGGAGGGACAGGGGGCCTGGTGGCTACACCTTC. It encodes CASRRDRGPGGYTF.